The 8 T cell receptor beta chains below come from one sample, sequenced in a study of early T cells in non-severe SARS-CoV-2 infection. TCRdb re-called the 5' RACE reads with MiXCR, one entry per CDR3 protein. The data hold over 30,000 distinct CDR3 sequences, with 7.9% observed a single time. This sample comprised whole blood, obtained at baseline. Source of these receptors: an adult who was a healthcare worker with PCR-confirmed SARS-CoV-2 infection or an uninfected control (not recorded which).

Comments on this clonotype: A much larger clone differs by one base, so this may be a read error. The V call is TRBV13, the J call TRBJ2-2, with D perhaps matching TRBD1 (5 bases). V was shortened by 10 bases and J by 4 bases, with 13 bases between the two germline ends. The CDR3 length is 13 residues. CDR1 and CDR2 from the germline V gene are PRHDT and FYEKMQ (reference sequence). CDR3 bases: TGTGCCACCCAAGACAGTTGCACCGGGGAGCTGTTTTTT. Translation: CATQDSCTGELFF.

The chain links TRBV7-9 to TRBJ1-3; D is unclear. The germline V and J ends were trimmed by 4 bases and 0 bases, with 16 bases remaining between them. The CDR3 consists of 17 residues. Germline CDR1 SEHNR, CDR2 FQNEAQ (reference sequence). CDR3 in amino acids: CASSSRTYGGSGNTIYF. The CDR3 region has the DNA TGTGCCAGCAGCTCGCGAACATATGGCGGCTCTGGAAACACCATATATTTT.

V gene TRBV6-2 or TRBV6-3 combines with J gene TRBJ2-1; TRBD1 matches at 7 bases. J was trimmed by 9 bases and V by 7 bases; bases with no gene match: 9. Per the germline V gene, CDR1 is MNHEY and CDR2 is SVGEGT. The CDR3 covers 13 residues. The CDR3 DNA reads as TGTGCCAGCACTTCACTCGGGACAGTTGAGCAGTTCTTC. Protein sequence: CASTSLGTVEQFF.

In this sample, this clonotype turned up once. The J gene is TRBJ2-2, the V gene TRBV28, with 11 nucleotides matching TRBD2. The ends lost 6 bases at V and 4 bases at J; junction bases unmatched: 10. Per the germline V gene, CDR1 is MDHEN and CDR2 is SYDVKM. This CDR3 has 17 amino acids. The CDR3 sequence: CASSPTSGDLGTGELFF. The CDR3 bases are TGTGCCAGCAGCCCGACTAGCGGGGATCTCGGCACCGGGGAGCTGTTTTTT. Drawing the rest from reference TRBV28 and TRBJ2-2, the complete variable domain is DVKVTQSSRYLVKRTGEKVFLECVQDMDHENMFWYRQDPGLGLRLIYFSYDVKMKEKGDIPEGYSVSREKKERFSLILESASTNQTSMYLCASSPTSGDLGTGELFFGEGSRLTVL.

This clonotype was recorded a few times. The V gene is TRBV3-1, the J gene TRBJ2-3; no firm D call. V lost 4 bases, J lost 1 base, and 9 bases lay in between. Per the germline V gene, CDR1 is LGHDT and CDR2 is YNNKEL (reference sequence). The CDR3 has 14 amino acids. CDR3 sequence: CASSLPDGTDTQYF. In nucleotides, the CDR3 is TGTGCCAGCAGCCTTCCGGACGGCACAGATACGCAGTATTTT.

The chain joins TRBV27 to TRBJ2-3, with D uncertain. V was pared by 3 bases and J by 0 bases, with 10 bases between. CDR1 is MNHEY, CDR2 SMNVEV, per germline (reference sequence). This CDR3 contains 15 residues. The CDR3 DNA follows: TGTGCCAGCAGTTTCGGCCATCCTAGCACAGATACGCAGTATTTT. Protein sequence: CASSFGHPSTDTQYF.

By share of the sample, this clonotype is medium-sized. The CDR3 loop reads CASNPRDRSEQFF. CDR3 nucleotide sequence: TGTGCCAGTAACCCCCGGGATCGCAGTGAGCAGTTCTTC. This rearrangement joins TRBV19 to TRBJ2-1, with D possibly TRBD2 on 5 matching bases. This CDR3 is 13 amino acids long. Deletions cut 7 bases from V and 9 bases from J, with 16 bases between. Germline V lookup: CDR1 LNHDA, CDR2 SQIVND (reference sequence).

The rearrangement links TRBV28 to TRBJ2-7, with D tentatively TRBD1 (6 bases). This CDR3 has 15 amino acids. Per the germline V gene, CDR1 is MDHEN and CDR2 is SYDVKM. With 9 bases removed from V and 3 bases from J, the gap between germline ends came to 21 bases. The chain's CDR3 is CASTEGTGWNYEQYF. CDR3 bases: TGTGCCAGTACCGAAGGAACAGGGTGGAACTACGAGCAGTACTTC. Based on the CDR3 plus reference TRBV28 and TRBJ2-7, the full variable domain is DVKVTQSSRYLVKRTGEKVFLECVQDMDHENMFWYRQDPGLGLRLIYFSYDVKMKEKGDIPEGYSVSREKKERFSLILESASTNQTSMYLCASTEGTGWNYEQYFGPGTRLTVT.